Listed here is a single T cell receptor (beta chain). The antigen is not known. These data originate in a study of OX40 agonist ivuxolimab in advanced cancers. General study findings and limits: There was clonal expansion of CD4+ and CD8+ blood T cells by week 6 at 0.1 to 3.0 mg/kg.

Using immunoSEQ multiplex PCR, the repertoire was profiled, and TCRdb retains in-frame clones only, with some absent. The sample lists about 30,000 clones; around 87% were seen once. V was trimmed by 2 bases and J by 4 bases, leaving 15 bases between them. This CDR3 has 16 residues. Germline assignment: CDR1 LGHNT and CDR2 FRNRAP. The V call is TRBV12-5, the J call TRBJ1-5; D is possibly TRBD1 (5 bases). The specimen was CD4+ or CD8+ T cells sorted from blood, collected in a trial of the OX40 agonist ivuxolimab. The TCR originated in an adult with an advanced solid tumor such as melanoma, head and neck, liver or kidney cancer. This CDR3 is CASGLSLPGPNQPQHF. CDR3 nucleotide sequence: TGTGCTAGTGGTTTGTCACTCCCGGGGCCTAATCAGCCCCAGCATTTT.